The text below deals with one T cell receptor (beta chain). Sequencing targeted expressed TCRB transcripts, as all isolated RNA had been reverse transcribed. Profiling relied on immunoSEQ multiplex PCR, and the TCRdb table lists in-frame clones only, not all of them. The data contain roughly 120,000 clones, 40% of them singletons. The sample belongs to a study of beta chain features in type 1 diabetes. Overall study: Cell yields, age and gender were similar between patients and healthy donors. All of the samples together had approximately 99 million sorted cells examined.

The V end was cut by 2 bases, the J end by 4 bases, with 11 bases between. The germline gives CDR1 SGHVS, CDR2 FQNEAQ. CDR3 size: 14 residues. The receptor's source is a woman under 30 in good health. The sample comprised stem cell memory CD4+ T cells from blood. The chain carries TRBV7-8 and TRBJ2-5; a possible D gene is TRBD2 (5 bases). The CDR3 loop is CASSLSPGGETQYF. The CDR3 coding sequence is TGTGCCAGCAGCTTATCCCCCGGAGGAGAGACCCAGTACTTC.